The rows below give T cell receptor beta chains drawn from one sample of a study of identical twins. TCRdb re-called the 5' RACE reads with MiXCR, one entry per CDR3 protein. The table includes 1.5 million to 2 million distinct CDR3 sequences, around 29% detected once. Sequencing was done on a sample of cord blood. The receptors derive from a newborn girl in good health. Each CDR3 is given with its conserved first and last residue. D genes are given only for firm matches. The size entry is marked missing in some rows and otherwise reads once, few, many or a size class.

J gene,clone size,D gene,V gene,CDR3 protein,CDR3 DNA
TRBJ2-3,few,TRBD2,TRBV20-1,CSARVLAGAFTDTQYF,TGCAGTGCTAGAGTACTAGCGGGGGCGTTCACAGATACGCAGTATTTT
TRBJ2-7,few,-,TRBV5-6,CASSLRDGAYEQYF,TGTGCCAGCAGCCTGCGGGACGGAGCCTACGAGCAGTACTTC
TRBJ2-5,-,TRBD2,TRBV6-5,CASSYYRLASAETQYF,TGTGCCAGCAGTTACTACCGACTAGCAAGCGCGGAGACCCAGTACTTC
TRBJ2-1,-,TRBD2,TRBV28,CASSLALRLAGFSYNEQFF,TGTGCCAGCAGTTTAGCCCTTCGACTAGCGGGTTTCTCCTACAATGAGCAGTTCTTC
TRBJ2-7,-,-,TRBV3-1,CASSQDLVGRGSYEQYF,TGTGCCAGCAGCCAAGATCTTGTGGGGAGAGGGTCCTACGAGCAGTACTTC
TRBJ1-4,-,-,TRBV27,CASSEGRQVFRNEKLFF,TGTGCCAGCAGCGAGGGGAGACAGGTCTTCCGCAATGAAAAACTGTTTTTT
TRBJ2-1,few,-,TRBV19,CASKRAGEQFF,TGTGCCAGTAAGAGGGCCGGTGAGCAGTTCTTC
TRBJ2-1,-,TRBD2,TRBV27,CASSTRTSGRSREQFF,TGTGCCAGCAGTACCCGGACTAGCGGGAGGTCGAGGGAGCAGTTCTTC
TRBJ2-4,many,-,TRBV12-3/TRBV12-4,CASSDPNRNIQYF,TGTGCCAGCAGCGACCCGAATCGAAACATTCAGTACTTC
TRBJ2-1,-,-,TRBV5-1,CASSLETGVLHGEQFF,TGCGCCAGCAGCTTGGAGACGGGGGTACTGCATGGTGAGCAGTTCTTC
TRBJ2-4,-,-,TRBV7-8,CASSGGPTFHIQYF,TGTGCCAGCAGCGGGGGGCCGACTTTTCACATTCAGTACTTC
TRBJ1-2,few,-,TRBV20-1,CSATDSIYGYTF,TGCAGTGCTACGGACAGTATCTATGGCTACACCTTC
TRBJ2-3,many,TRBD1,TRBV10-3,CAIGRTGHSDTQYF,TGTGCCATCGGAAGGACAGGCCACTCAGATACGCAGTATTTT
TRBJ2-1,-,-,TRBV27,CASRAGYSYNEQFF,TGTGCCAGTAGAGCGGGTTATTCCTACAATGAGCAGTTCTTC
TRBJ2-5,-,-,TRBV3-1,CASSQSRQLPYQETQYF,TGTGCCAGCAGCCAGAGTCGACAGCTCCCGTACCAAGAGACCCAGTACTTC
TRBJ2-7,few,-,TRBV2,CASRREGSYEQYF,TGTGCCAGCAGGAGGGAAGGGTCCTACGAGCAGTACTTC
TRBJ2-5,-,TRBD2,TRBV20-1,CSANNPSGRGYNEQYF,TGCAGTGCTAATAACCCTAGCGGGAGGGGGTACAATGAGCAGTACTTC
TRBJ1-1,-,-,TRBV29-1,CSVEVSRVEAFF,TGCAGCGTTGAAGTTTCCCGCGTTGAAGCTTTCTTT
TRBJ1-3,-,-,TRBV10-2,CASSDAGIRNTIYF,TGCGCCAGCAGTGACGCGGGGATACGAAACACCATATATTTT
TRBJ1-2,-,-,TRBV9,CASSVESGEVYGYTF,TGTGCCAGCAGCGTAGAGTCAGGGGAGGTCTATGGCTACACCTTC
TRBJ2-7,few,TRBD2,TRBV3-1,CASSPETSGRTYEQYF,TGTGCCAGCAGCCCCGAGACTAGCGGGAGAACCTACGAGCAGTACTTC